A single sample is the source of the 6 T cell receptor beta chains below, sequenced in a study of blood T cells in healthy people across ages. A second PCR, run for roughly 7 to 11 cycles, used a sample-barcoded 5' primer plus a J-beta primer mix. MiXCR, applied by TCRdb to the 5' RACE reads, yields one record per CDR3 protein. The table lists some 900,000 distinct CDR3 sequences, 29% of them singletons. The source material was blood. The receptor source for this set is a woman at least 80 years old in good health.

This clonotype was observed many times. The J gene is TRBJ2-5, the V gene TRBV24-1; the D gene is possibly TRBD1 (6 bases). The CDR3 loop spans 15 amino acids. The germline V gene encodes CDR1 KGHDR and CDR2 SFDVKD. Trimming took 2 bases from V and 7 from J, leaving 16 bases between them. CDR3 coding DNA: TGTGCCACCAGTGATTCCTCGGACAGTCGGGGGACCCAGTACTTC. It specifies CATSDSSDSRGTQYF.

This clonotype has at least ten counts. The genes are TRBV7-2 and TRBJ2-5; D remains ambiguous. The germline gives CDR1 SGHTA, CDR2 FQGNSA. V lost 5 bases to trimming and J lost 4 bases, with 11 bases between them. This CDR3 is built from 13 residues. CDR3 amino acids: CASSRQKTETQYF. CDR3 bases: TGTGCCAGCAGCCGTCAAAAAACAGAGACCCAGTACTTC.

A word on this clonotype: This sequence may be a read error, since a much larger clone differs from it by one base. This chain uses TRBV4-3 with TRBJ2-5, with D uncertain. CDR1 LGHNA and CDR2 YSLEER come from the germline V gene. Trimming left V 5 bases short and J 11 bases short, with 21 bases between. The CDR3 is made up of 14 amino acids. The CDR3 is CASSSTYRIYEQYF. CDR3 coding DNA: TGCGCCAGCAGCTCGACGTACAGAATTTATGAGCAGTACTTC.

The sample holds a few counts of this clonotype. The rearrangement joins TRBV20-1 to TRBJ1-1; 8 positions match TRBD1. The CDR3 is 14 amino acids. Losses at the gene ends were 5 bases for V and 4 bases for J; bases not matched to a gene: 9. CDR1 DFQATT and CDR2 SNEGSKA come from the germline V gene (reference sequence). The CDR3 here is CSAHRTGIGTEAFF. CDR3 coding DNA: TGCAGTGCTCACAGGACAGGGATCGGCACTGAAGCTTTCTTT.

This clonotype has a count of ten or more. The chain carries TRBV27 and TRBJ2-7; D is uncertain. Trimming took 5 bases from V and 5 from J, leaving 19 bases between them. Germline V CDR1 and CDR2: MNHEY, SMNVEV (reference sequence). This CDR3 has 15 amino acids. DNA for the CDR3: TGTGCCAGCAGTCCCTATCGAGCTCGAGGCGACGAGCAGTACTTC. This sequence encodes CASSPYRARGDEQYF.

In this sample, this clonotype turned up many times. The rearrangement links TRBV10-3 to TRBJ1-2; TRBD1 aligns across 8 bases. The trim removed 5 bases at V and 4 bases at J, leaving 6 bases unmatched. The CDR3 extends over 14 amino acids. Germline V gene sequence: CDR1 ENHRY, CDR2 SYGVKD. Here the CDR3 DNA reads TGTGCCATCAGTTCAGGGGGCGGTCCCTATGGCTACACCTTC. Translated, it gives CAISSGGGPYGYTF.